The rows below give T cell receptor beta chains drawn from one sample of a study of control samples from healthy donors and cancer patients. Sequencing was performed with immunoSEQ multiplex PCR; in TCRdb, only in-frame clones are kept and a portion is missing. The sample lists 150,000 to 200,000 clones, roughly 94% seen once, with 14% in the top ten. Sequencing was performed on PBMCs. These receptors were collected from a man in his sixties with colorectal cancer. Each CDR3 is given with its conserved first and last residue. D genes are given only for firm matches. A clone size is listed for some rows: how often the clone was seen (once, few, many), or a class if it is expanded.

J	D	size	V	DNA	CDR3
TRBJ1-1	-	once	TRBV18	TGTGCCAGCTCAACCCAGAGGGGAGTAGGCACTGAAGCTTTCTTT	CASSTQRGVGTEAFF
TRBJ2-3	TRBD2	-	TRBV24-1	TGTGCCACCAGTGACCCTAGCGGGGGTGGGACAGATACGCAGTATTTT	CATSDPSGGGTDTQYF
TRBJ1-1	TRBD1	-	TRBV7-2	TGTGCCAGCAGCCCCAGACAGGGGGAGACTGAAGCTTTCTTT	CASSPRQGETEAFF
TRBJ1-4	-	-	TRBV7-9	TGTGCCAGCAGCTTAGCGGGCAGGGAAGAAGAAAAACTGTTTTTT	CASSLAGREEEKLFF
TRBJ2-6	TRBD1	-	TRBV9	TGTGCCAGCAGCCCACGGACAGGGGACCACTCTGGGGCCAACGTCCTGACTTTC	CASSPRTGDHSGANVLTF
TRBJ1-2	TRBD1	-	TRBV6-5	TGTGCCAGCAGTTACTTCACAGGGGGAATCTATGGCTACACCTTC	CASSYFTGGIYGYTF
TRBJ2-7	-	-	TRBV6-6	TGTGCCAGCCGGGACCGCTACGAGCAGTACTTC	CASRDRYEQYF
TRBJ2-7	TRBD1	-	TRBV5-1	TGCGCCAGCAGCATCGGGACAGGGAACGAGCAGTACTTC	CASSIGTGNEQYF
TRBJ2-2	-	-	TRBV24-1	TGTGCCACCAGTGATTTGGGCAGCGGGAACACCGGGGAGCTGTTTTTT	CATSDLGSGNTGELFF
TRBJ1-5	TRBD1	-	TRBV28	TGTGCCAGCAGGGACAGGGGCGGAGGCAATCAGCCCCAGCATTTT	CASRDRGGGNQPQHF
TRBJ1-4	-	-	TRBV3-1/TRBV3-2	TGTGCCAGCAGTCCAGGGTTGGGGGAAAAACTGTTTTTT	CASSPGLGEKLFF
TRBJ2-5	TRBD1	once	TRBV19	TGTGCCAGTAGCCCGGGACAGGGGGAAGAGACCCAGTACTTC	CASSPGQGEETQYF
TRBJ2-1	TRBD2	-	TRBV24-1	TGTGCCACCAGTGACTCCGGGACTAGCGGGGGGCCCTACAATGAGCAGTTCTTC	CATSDSGTSGGPYNEQFF
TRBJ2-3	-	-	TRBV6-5	TGTGCCAGCAGTTACTCCGGCGGATGGGATACGCAGTATTTT	CASSYSGGWDTQYF
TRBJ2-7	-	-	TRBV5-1	TGCGCCAGCAGCTTGGATGGGGGTCCCTACGAGCAGTACTTC	CASSLDGGPYEQYF
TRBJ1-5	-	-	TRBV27	TGTGCCAGCAGTTACGGGGATAGCAATCAGCCCCAGCATTTT	CASSYGDSNQPQHF
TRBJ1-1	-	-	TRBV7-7	TGTGCCAGCAGCTTAGGACCTCTGACTGAAGCTTTCTTT	CASSLGPLTEAFF
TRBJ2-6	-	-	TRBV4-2	TGTGCCAGCAGCCATCCCTCCTCTGGGGCCAACGTCCTGACTTTC	CASSHPSSGANVLTF
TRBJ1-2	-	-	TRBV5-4	TGTGCCAGCGCGGAGGAGGAAAGCATTGGTGGCTACACCTTC	CASAEEESIGGYTF
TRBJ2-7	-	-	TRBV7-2	TGTGCCAGCAGCTTAGTTGGGGGGGGGCCCAGCTCCTACGAGCAGTACTTC	CASSLVGGGPSSYEQYF
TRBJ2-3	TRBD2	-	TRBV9	TGTGCCAGCAGCGTAGCTCCGGCGGGGGGGAAAGATACGCAGTATTTT	CASSVAPAGGKDTQYF
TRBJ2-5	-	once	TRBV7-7	TGTGCCAGCAGCTTGGGTGCGGAGAAGACCCAGTACTTC	CASSLGAEKTQYF
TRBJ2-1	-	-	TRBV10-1	TGCGCCAGCAGTTTTAAGGGTCGAAATGAGCAGTTCTTC	CASSFKGRNEQFF
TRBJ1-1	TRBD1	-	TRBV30	TGTGCCTGGAGACTCTGGACAGGAAGAGTTGAAGCTTTCTTT	CAWRLWTGRVEAFF
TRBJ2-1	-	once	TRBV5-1	TGCGCCAGCAGCTTGGGGGACAATGAGCAGTTCTTC	CASSLGDNEQFF
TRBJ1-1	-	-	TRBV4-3	TGCGCCAGCAGCCCCCAAGTAACAGGGAACACTGAAGCTTTCTTT	CASSPQVTGNTEAFF
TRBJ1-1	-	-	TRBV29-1	TGCAGCGTTGAAGGACAGGAGAACACTGAAGCTTTCTTT	CSVEGQENTEAFF
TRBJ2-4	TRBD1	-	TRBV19	TGTGCCAGTAGTACACCGGGACAGGGTTCAAACATTCAGTACTTC	CASSTPGQGSNIQYF
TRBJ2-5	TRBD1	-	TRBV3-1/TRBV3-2	TGTGCCAGCAGCCAAGGTAGGGGCAGGGGGCCAGAGACCCAGTACTTC	CASSQGRGRGPETQYF
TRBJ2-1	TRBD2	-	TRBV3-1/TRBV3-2	TGTGCCAGCAGCCAACCGAGCGGGGGGGGGTCCAATGAGCAGTTCTTC	CASSQPSGGGSNEQFF
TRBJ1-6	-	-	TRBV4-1	TGCGCCAGCAGCCAAGATCCCGGGGGCGCCTATAATTCACCCCTCCACTTT	CASSQDPGGAYNSPLHF
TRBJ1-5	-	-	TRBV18	TGTGCCAGCTCCCCACAGGAAGATCAGCCCCAGCATTTT	CASSPQEDQPQHF
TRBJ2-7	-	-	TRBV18	TGTGCCAGCTCACCAAAACAGAGACCCGACGAGCAGTACTTC	CASSPKQRPDEQYF
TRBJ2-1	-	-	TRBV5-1	TGCGCCAGCAGCTTGACGGGGGTGTCCTACAATGAGCAGTTCTTC	CASSLTGVSYNEQFF
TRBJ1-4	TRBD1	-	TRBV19	TGTGCCAGTAGTCGGACAGGGAAGAGTGAAAAACTGTTTTTT	CASSRTGKSEKLFF
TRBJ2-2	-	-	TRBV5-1	TGCGCCAGCAGTGAAACCAACACCGGGGAGCTGTTTTTT	CASSETNTGELFF
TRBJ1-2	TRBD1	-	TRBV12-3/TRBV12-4	TGTGCCAGCAAAAGGACAGGGGACTATGGCTACACCTTC	CASKRTGDYGYTF
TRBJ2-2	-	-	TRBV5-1	TGCGCCAGCAGCTTGGAGGGTGCCGGGGAGCTGTTTTTT	CASSLEGAGELFF
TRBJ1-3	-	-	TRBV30	TGTGCCTGGGGGGGAGCTGGAAACACCATATATTTT	CAWGGAGNTIYF
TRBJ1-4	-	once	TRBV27	TGTGCCAGCAGGGGGGTCGACAGGTTCACAGAAAAACTGTTTTTT	CASRGVDRFTEKLFF